These 27 T cell receptor beta chains came from one sample sequenced in a study of tumor-infiltrating lymphocytes in localized non-small cell lung cancer. This table comes from immunoSEQ multiplex PCR, and its TCRdb copy is limited to in-frame clones, with some not included. The repertoire holds under 10,000 clones, with 60% to 80% as singletons. Input material: lung tumor tissue. These receptors were collected from a human donor with non-small cell lung cancer.

The V call is TRBV6-5, the J call TRBJ1-2, with unresolved D. Trimming stripped 7 bases from V and 2 bases from J, with 8 bases between. CDR1 is MNHEY, CDR2 SVGAGI, per germline. This CDR3 is built from 12 residues. The CDR3 DNA is TGTGCCAGCAAAGGAGAAAACTATGGCTACACCTTC. Translated: CASKGENYGYTF.

The chain employs TRBV7-8 and TRBJ1-1; possibly TRBD1 for D (5 bases). The CDR3 loop spans 15 amino acids. Per germline, CDR1 SGHVS and CDR2 FQNEAQ. V was trimmed by 2 bases and J by 0 bases, leaving 10 bases between them. CDR3 amino acids: CASSLLGAVNTEAFF. The CDR3 bases are TGTGCCAGCAGCTTATTAGGGGCAGTGAACACTGAAGCTTTCTTT.

The chain uses TRBV5-4 and TRBJ2-1, with D hard to call. Germline CDR1 reads SGHNT; CDR2 reads YYREEE (reference sequence). Trimming pared 4 bases from V and 4 bases from J, leaving 6 bases between. The CDR3 contains 12 residues. CDR3 bases: TGTGCCAGCAGCCCGACGTACAATGAGCAGTTCTTC. It is translated as CASSPTYNEQFF.

The CDR3 nucleotides read TGTGCCAGCAGCTCTTCAACCGGTGACTATGGCTACACCTTC. This sequence encodes CASSSSTGDYGYTF. This sequence joins TRBV28 and TRBJ1-2; D gene ambiguous. Germline CDR1 and CDR2: MDHEN and SYDVKM. Trimming pared 6 bases from V and 3 bases from J, leaving 14 bases between. The length of the CDR3 is 14 residues.

CDR3 bases: TGTGCCAGCAGCCAGGGGGGACAGTCTTACGAGCAGTACTTC. This gives the protein CASSQGGQSYEQYF. The chain is built from TRBV4-2 and TRBJ2-7; a possible D gene is TRBD1 (7 bases). The CDR3 has 14 amino acids. V lost 3 bases and J 4 bases, leaving 13 bases between the germline ends. CDR1 LGHNA and CDR2 YNFKEQ come from the germline V gene.

CDR3 in amino acids: CAWRQGRGTGELFF. The CDR3 nucleotides read TGTGCCTGGCGACAGGGTCGGGGCACCGGGGAGCTGTTTTTT. This rearrangement joins TRBV30 to TRBJ2-2, with TRBD1 identical over 7 bases. The V segment lost 5 bases and the J segment 4 bases; nucleotides outside the gene matches: 7. The CDR3 length is 14 residues. Germline lookup yields CDR1 GTSNPN and CDR2 SVGIG (reference sequence).

The genes are TRBV7-6 and TRBJ1-6; no clear D. V was shortened by 5 bases and J by 0 bases, with 14 bases between the two germline ends. CDR3 length equals 17 residues. CDR1 is SGHVS and CDR2 is FNYEAQ in the germline V gene. The CDR3 here is CASSPGGQSSYNSPLHF. As DNA, the CDR3 is TGTGCCAGCAGCCCCGGCGGGCAAAGCTCCTATAATTCACCCCTCCACTTT.

This clone was counted between two and nine times. The chain links TRBV18 to TRBJ2-7, with D perhaps matching TRBD1 or TRBD2 (5 bases each). CDR3 length: 13 residues. Trimming took 6 bases from V and 3 from J, leaving 12 bases between them. Germline CDR1 and CDR2: KGHSH and LQKENI. In DNA, the CDR3 is TGTGCCAGCTCCTGGGACGGACTCTACGAGCAGTACTTC. Translating it yields CASSWDGLYEQYF.

Relative to its sample, this clone is medium-sized. The genes are TRBV7-3 and TRBJ2-7; TRBD1 matches 9 bases. The CDR3 has 13 amino acids. After removal of 5 bases from V and 3 bases from J, the junction contained 2 bases not matched to a gene. The V gene's germline CDR1 is SGHTA and CDR2 FQGTGA. The CDR3 protein is CASSRTGDYEQYF. The CDR3 DNA follows: TGTGCCAGCAGCCGGACAGGGGACTACGAGCAGTACTTC. The full variable domain, completed using reference TRBV7-3 and TRBJ2-7, is GAGVSQTPSNKVTEKGKYVELRCDPISGHTALYWYRQSLGQGPEFLIYFQGTGAADDSGLPNDRFFAVRPEGSVSTLKIQRTERGDSAVYLCASSRTGDYEQYFGPGTRLTVT.

The chain links TRBV5-1 to TRBJ2-1, with unresolved D. Germline assignment: CDR1 SGHRS and CDR2 YFSETQ. V was clipped by 4 bases and J by 0 bases, with 11 bases between them. This CDR3 spans 15 amino acids. This chain's CDR3 is CASSVAQSSYNEQFF. The CDR3 coding sequence is TGCGCCAGCAGCGTGGCCCAAAGCTCCTACAATGAGCAGTTCTTC.

The V and J genes are TRBV11-3 and TRBJ2-1, with D possibly called TRBD1 or TRBD2 (5 bases each). The germline V gene has CDR1 SGHNT and CDR2 YENEEA. This CDR3 spans 12 amino acids. Trimming cost V 6 bases and J 9 bases, with 12 bases left between them. The CDR3 is CASSSRGFEQFF. In nucleotides, the CDR3 is TGTGCCAGCAGTTCCCGGGGCTTTGAGCAGTTCTTC. The variable domain in full, with the rest retrieved from reference TRBV11-3 and TRBJ2-1, is EAGVVQSPRYKIIEKKQPVAFWCNPISGHNTLYWYLQNLGQGPELLIRYENEEAVDDSQLPKDRFSAERLKGVDSTLKIQPAELGDSAVYLCASSSRGFEQFFGPGTRLTVL.

This clone has a handful of counts. This rearrangement joins TRBV18 to TRBJ2-7, with D possibly being TRBD2 (5 bases). From germline, CDR1 is KGHSH and CDR2 LQKENI. The CDR3 length is 15 residues. Trimming stripped 1 base from V and 2 bases from J, with 12 bases between. CDR3 region: CASSPRGHAPYEQYF. As DNA, the CDR3 is TGTGCCAGCTCACCACGCGGGCATGCCCCCTACGAGCAGTACTTC.

The chain carries TRBV5-1 and TRBJ2-7; no reliable D call. Germline CDR1 SGHRS, CDR2 YFSETQ. CDR3 length: 12 amino acids. Trimming removed 1 base at V and 3 bases at J, with 5 bases between. The CDR3 bases are TGCGCCAGCAGCTTGCTCGGCTACGAGCAGTACTTC. This codes for CASSLLGYEQYF.

This clone showed up just a few times. This chain uses TRBV5-1 with TRBJ2-5; unclear D gene. The CDR3 totals 14 residues. V gave up 2 bases and J gave up 5 bases, with 13 bases separating them. Germline V CDR1 and CDR2: SGHRS, YFSETQ. The CDR3, as DNA: TGCGCCAGCAGCTTAGGTTCGGGTCGGGAGACCCAGTACTTC. Translating it yields CASSLGSGRETQYF.

The chain combines TRBV12-5 with TRBJ1-2; no definite D call. V lost 3 bases to trimming and J lost 8 bases, with 10 bases between them. The germline V gene has CDR1 LGHNT and CDR2 FRNRAP. The CDR3 spans 12 residues. The CDR3 spells CASGFGQYGYTF. DNA for the CDR3: TGTGCTAGTGGTTTCGGTCAATACGGCTACACCTTC.

The V gene is TRBV2, the J gene TRBJ1-2; 7 nucleotides align to TRBD1. V shed 6 bases and J 6 bases; nucleotides not matched to a gene: 10. The CDR3 consists of 14 residues. CDR1 and CDR2 from the germline V gene are SNHLY and FYNNEI. CDR3 nucleotide sequence: TGTGCCAGCAGCCAGGAGACAGGGTATAATGGCTACACCTTC. This translates into CASSQETGYNGYTF.

The rearrangement links TRBV4-2 to TRBJ2-3, with 9 nucleotides matching TRBD2. J lost 4 bases, V lost 0 bases, and 2 bases had no gene match. CDR3 length: 15 residues. Germline V lookup: CDR1 LGHNA, CDR2 YNFKEQ. Written as DNA, the CDR3 is TGTGCCAGCAGCCAAGAGCGGGGGGGCTCAGATACGCAGTATTTT. It codes for CASSQERGGSDTQYF.

The V call is TRBV5-1, the J call TRBJ2-3, with TRBD1 identical over 9 bases. The germline V gene has CDR1 SGHRS and CDR2 YFSETQ. This CDR3 has 16 residues. V trimming: 1 base; J trimming: 4 bases; junction bases outside the gene matches: 7. CDR3 loop: CASSLSGQGFPDTQYF. The CDR3 DNA reads TGCGCCAGCAGCTTGAGTGGACAGGGGTTCCCAGATACGCAGTATTTT.

In this sample, this clone turned up once. The chain uses TRBV5-4 and TRBJ1-2, with D perhaps matching TRBD1 (6 bases). Germline V gene data show CDR1 as SGHNT and CDR2 as YYREEE (reference sequence). CDR3 length equals 14 residues. The germline V and J ends were trimmed by 5 bases and 4 bases, with 15 bases remaining between them. CDR3: CASRTSTGLYGYTF. The CDR3 DNA follows: TGTGCCAGCAGGACCTCTACAGGGCTCTATGGCTACACCTTC.

V and J are TRBV4-2 and TRBJ1-3, with D tentatively TRBD1 (5 bases). Germline loops: CDR1 LGHNA, CDR2 YNFKEQ. Trimming stripped 9 bases from V and 8 bases from J, with 8 bases between. The CDR3 covers 10 residues. This chain's CDR3 is CASWGDTIYF. CDR3 sequence (DNA): TGTGCCAGTTGGGGGGACACCATATATTTT.

The chain has TRBV14 and TRBJ2-3; D gene ambiguous. The length of the CDR3 is 13 residues. Trimming stripped 3 bases from V and 1 base from J, with 5 bases between. In germline, CDR1 is SGHDN, CDR2 FVKESK. Here the CDR3 reads CASSQPGTDTQYF. The CDR3 DNA is TGTGCCAGCAGCCAGCCAGGCACAGATACGCAGTATTTT.

This sequence joins TRBV6-4 and TRBJ2-3, with 8 bases lining up with TRBD2. Germline CDR1 MRHNA, CDR2 SNTAGT. The CDR3 has 14 amino acids. J lost 0 bases, V lost 6 bases, and 2 bases had no gene match. The DNA for the CDR3 is TGTGCCAGCAGCGAGCGGGGGAGCACAGATACGCAGTATTTT. Protein: CASSERGSTDTQYF.

CDR3 coding DNA: TGCGCCAGCAGCCAGGCCGGGGGGGCCGGGGATACGCAGTATTTT. It encodes CASSQAGGAGDTQYF. This rearrangement joins TRBV4-3 to TRBJ2-3; 8 positions match TRBD2. With 3 bases clipped from V and 6 bases from J, the junction kept 8 bases outside the gene matches. There are 15 residues in the CDR3. The germline CDR1 and CDR2 sequences are LGHNA and YSLEER.

V gene TRBV7-4 combines with J gene TRBJ2-3, with D possibly being TRBD1 (6 bases). The germline CDR1 and CDR2 sequences are SGHVT and SQSDAQ. Trimming removed 1 base from V and 10 bases from J, with 6 bases in between. The CDR3 contains 11 residues. The CDR3 nucleotides are TGTGCCAGCAGCTTAGGGGGGCCGCAGTATTTT. Amino acid sequence: CASSLGGPQYF.

V is TRBV28 and J is TRBJ2-1, with no clear D. Trimming removed 2 bases from V and 1 base from J, with 9 bases in between. The CDR3 length is 15 residues. Germline V CDR1 and CDR2: MDHEN, SYDVKM. The CDR3: CASSLRLGSYNEQFF. CDR3 DNA sequence: TGTGCCAGCAGTTTAAGGCTGGGGTCCTACAATGAGCAGTTCTTC.

The chain is built from TRBV27 and TRBJ2-4; D not certain. The ends were cut back, 4 bases at V and 0 bases at J, with 13 bases in the middle. Germline CDR1 reads MNHEY; CDR2 reads SMNVEV (reference sequence). CDR3 size: 16 residues. The CDR3 DNA reads TGTGCCAGCAGTTCCCCCCGAGGCGTAGCCAAAAACATTCAGTACTTC. As protein: CASSSPRGVAKNIQYF.

This sequence joins TRBV27 and TRBJ2-5; D is uncertain. The V and J ends lost 6 bases and 0 bases respectively, with 5 bases between them. The CDR3 has 12 residues. Germline CDR1 and CDR2: MNHEY and SMNVEV (reference sequence). The CDR3 nucleotides read TGTGCCAGCAGCCAAGACCAAGAGACCCAGTACTTC. It is translated as CASSQDQETQYF.